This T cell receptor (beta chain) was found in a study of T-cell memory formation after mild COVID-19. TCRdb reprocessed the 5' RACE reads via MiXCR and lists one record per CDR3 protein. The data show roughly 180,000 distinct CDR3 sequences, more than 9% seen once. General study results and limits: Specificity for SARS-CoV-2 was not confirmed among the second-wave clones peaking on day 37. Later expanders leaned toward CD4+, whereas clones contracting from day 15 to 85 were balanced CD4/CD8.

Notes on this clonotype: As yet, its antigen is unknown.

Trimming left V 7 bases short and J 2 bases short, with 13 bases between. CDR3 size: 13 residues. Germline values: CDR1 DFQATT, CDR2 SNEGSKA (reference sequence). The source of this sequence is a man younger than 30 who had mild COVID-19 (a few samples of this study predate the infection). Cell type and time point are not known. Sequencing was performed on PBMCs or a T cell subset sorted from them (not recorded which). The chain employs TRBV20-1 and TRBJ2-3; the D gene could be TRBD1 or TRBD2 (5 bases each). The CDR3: CSERDLNTDTQYF. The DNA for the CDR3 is TGCAGTGAGAGGGACCTTAACACAGATACGCAGTATTTT.